Below are 17 T cell receptor beta chains sequenced from a single sample in a study of T cell clonality in common variable immunodeficiency. Assay: immunoSEQ multiplex PCR; the TCRdb copy retains only in-frame clones and omits some. The sample shows some 32,000 clones, no singletons; the ten largest hold 4.5%. Sequencing used peripheral blood mononuclear cells. The receptors were sampled from a person between 18 and 70 years old in good health.

This clone has a count of ten or more. The read finishes 3 residues shy of the CDR3 end, and the germline J gene is used to complete it. The rearrangement joins TRBV5-1 to TRBJ1-4, with 7 bases lining up with TRBD1. The CDR3 contains 17 residues. V lost 0 bases, J lost 3 bases, and 8 bases stayed unmatched. Germline V CDR1 and CDR2: SGHRS, YFSETQ. The CDR3 loop is CASSLVGRGTSNEKLFF. The CDR3 DNA, read in part, is TGCGCCAGCAGCTTGGTCGGCAGGGGGACCTCTAATGAAAAA.

To note about this clone: The DNA ends 3 residues before the CDR3 does, and the rest of the CDR3 is filled in from the germline J gene. This chain uses TRBV2 with TRBJ1-1, with 9 bases identical to TRBD1. The CDR3 contains 14 residues. V shed 5 bases and J 3 bases; nucleotides not matched to a gene: 4. The germline gives CDR1 SNHLY, CDR2 FYNNEI. CDR3 residues: CASSRQGGDTEAFF. The covered CDR3 bases are TGTGCCAGCAGTCGACAGGGGGGGGACACTGAA.

This clone was picked up many times. Coverage ceases 3 residues before the CDR3 finishes, and the germline J gene fills in the end. The chain is built from TRBV20-1 and TRBJ2-3; 9 bases match TRBD1. With 6 bases clipped from V and 2 bases from J, the junction kept 6 bases outside the gene matches. Per germline, CDR1 DFQATT and CDR2 SNEGSKA (reference sequence). The CDR3 is made up of 14 amino acids. The CDR3 is CSARRTGDTDTQYF. CDR3 DNA, as far as it was read: TGCAGTGCCCGACGGACAGGGGACACAGATACG.

Note on this clone: The read ends 3 residues before the CDR3 terminus; that terminus is restored from the germline J gene. The chain is built from TRBV2 and TRBJ1-1; no reliable D call. Germline V lookup: CDR1 SNHLY, CDR2 FYNNEI. Trimming pared 6 bases from V and 5 bases from J, leaving 16 bases between. The CDR3 runs to 14 residues. The CDR3 protein is CASREILRGTEAFF. The CDR3 bases that were read are TGTGCCAGCAGGGAGATCCTCCGAGGGACTGAA.

This clone occurred many times. The read stops 3 residues short of the end of the CDR3; the missing end is completed from the germline J gene. V is TRBV5-1 and J is TRBJ2-3; tentatively, D is TRBD1 (6 bases). The CDR3 is made up of 12 amino acids. Germline values: CDR1 SGHRS, CDR2 YFSETQ. The CDR3 reads CASSLEQGTQYF. The CDR3 DNA, read in part, is TGCGCCAGCAGCTTGGAGCAGGGGACG.

This clone appeared many times. The read finishes 3 residues shy of the CDR3 end, and the germline J gene is used to complete it. The chain couples TRBV5-1 to TRBJ1-1, with a weak D call TRBD1 (6 bases). The CDR3 contains 15 residues. V shed 2 bases and J shed 0 bases, with 11 bases lying between them. Germline V CDR1 and CDR2: SGHRS, YFSETQ. The covered CDR3 bases are TGCGCCAGCAGCTTCTCGGCAGGGGTGAACACTGAA. Translated, it gives CASSFSAGVNTE. The CDR3 in its entirety is CASSFSAGVNTEAFF.

This clone was picked up many times. Sequencing ends 3 residues short of the CDR3 end; the germline J gene provides the rest. V gene TRBV5-4 combines with J gene TRBJ2-7, with 13 bases that match TRBD2. Germline V CDR1 and CDR2: SGHNT, YYREEE (reference sequence). J was trimmed by 6 bases and V by 4 bases; bases with no gene match: 10. This CDR3 is 16 amino acids long. The CDR3 DNA, read in part, is TGTGCCAGCAGCGAGGGGACTAGCGGGATCCGCGGCGAG. It is translated as CASSEGTSGIRGE. The entire CDR3 sequence reads CASSEGTSGIRGEQYF.

There are many counts of this clone. The read falls 3 residues short of the CDR3 end, and the missing part is taken from the germline J gene. This rearrangement joins TRBV11-3 to TRBJ2-5; tentatively, D is TRBD2 (5 bases). This CDR3 is built from 14 residues. V gave up 5 bases and J gave up 4 bases, with 14 bases separating them. Germline V CDR1 and CDR2: SGHNT, YENEEA. CDR3 DNA, as far as it was read: TGTGCCAGCAGCCATAATGACTACTCAGAGACC. Translated: CASSHNDYSET. The entire CDR3 sequence reads CASSHNDYSETQYF. The whole variable domain, remainder taken from reference TRBV11-3 and TRBJ2-5, is EAGVVQSPRYKIIEKKQPVAFWCNPISGHNTLYWYLQNLGQGPELLIRYENEEAVDDSQLPKDRFSAERLKGVDSTLKIQPAELGDSAVYLCASSHNDYSETQYFGPGTRLLVL.

This clone was seen at least ten times. The observed sequence ends 3 residues before the CDR3 terminus, with the missing tail filled in from the germline J gene. This chain joins TRBV6-1 and TRBJ2-7; D is possibly TRBD1 (5 bases). V lost 4 bases and J 5 bases, leaving 15 bases between the germline ends. Germline CDR1 is MNHNS and CDR2 is SASEGT. The CDR3 covers 14 residues. CDR3 DNA, as far as it was read: TGTGCCAGCAGTGCGGGCAGGGATTTCGACGAG. Residues: CASSAGRDFDE. The full CDR3 protein reads CASSAGRDFDEQYF.

In this sample, this clone turned up many times. Other DNA sequences in the same sample also yield this CDR3. CDR3 protein: CASSPRDSSSGNTIYF. The sequenced part of the CDR3 DNA is TGTGCCAGCTCACCACGTGACAGTTCCTCTGGAAACACC. This chain joins TRBV18 and TRBJ1-3; tentative D call: TRBD1 (5 bases). The CDR3 end falls 3 residues outside the read, so it is completed with the germline J gene. Germline CDR1 is KGHSH and CDR2 is LQKENI. V lost 1 base, J lost 0 bases, and 10 bases lay in between. CDR3 length equals 16 residues.

The sample holds many counts of this clone. The read ends 3 residues early relative to the CDR3; the germline J gene fills the gap. This sequence joins TRBV30 and TRBJ1-6; possible D gene TRBD1, 6 bases. The CDR3 sequence is 12 residues long. CDR1 and CDR2 from the germline V gene are GTSNPN and SVGIG (reference sequence). The CDR3 is CAWSLSTGTLHF. The covered CDR3 bases are TGTGCCTGGAGCTTATCGACAGGAACC.

This clone has just a few counts. The CDR3 end is not reached by the read, which stops 3 residues before it; the germline J gene fills it in. The chain combines TRBV7-9 with TRBJ2-3; no firm D call. V gave up 1 base and J gave up 0 bases, with 8 bases separating them. Germline V gene lookup returns CDR1 SEHNR and CDR2 FQNEAQ (reference sequence). There are 15 residues in the CDR3. The CDR3 protein is CASSLDGSSTDTQYF. The part of the CDR3 DNA that was read is TGTGCCAGCAGCTTAGACGGTTCTAGCACAGATACG.

This clone has just a few counts. Read coverage stops 3 residues before the CDR3 terminus; the germline J gene supplies the remainder. The sample has other DNA sequences that encode this CDR3 too. The rearrangement joins TRBV7-2 to TRBJ1-2; D is unresolved. This CDR3 is built from 13 residues. Germline CDR1 and CDR2: SGHTA and FQGNSA. CDR3 DNA (partial): TGTGCCAGCAGCTATAGCTCCTACAATGAC. Protein sequence: CASSYSSYND. The entire CDR3 protein reads CASSYSSYNDYTF.

Comments on this clone: The observed sequence ends 3 residues before the CDR3 terminus, with the missing tail filled in from the germline J gene. The chain is built from TRBV7-9 and TRBJ2-3; 10 positions agree with TRBD2. The CDR3 loop spans 15 amino acids. The V gene's germline CDR1 is SEHNR and CDR2 FQNEAQ (reference sequence). Trimming cost V 3 bases and J 4 bases; bases outside gene matches: 4. The CDR3 spells CASSFTGTSADTQYF. The part of the CDR3 DNA that was read is TGTGCCAGCAGCTTTACCGGGACTAGCGCAGATACG.

By sample fraction, this clone is medium-sized. The read comes to an end 3 residues before the CDR3 does, leaving the germline J gene to fill in the end. The chain is built from TRBV20-1 and TRBJ2-3; 10 bases line up with TRBD2. The CDR3 is made up of 20 amino acids. Unmatched junction bases numbered 24, after V lost 6 bases and J lost 3 bases. Germline V CDR1 and CDR2: DFQATT, SNEGSKA (reference sequence). The CDR3 reads CSAARPTSGNILFRTDTQYF. The sequenced CDR3 bases are TGCAGTGCCGCTCGACCTACTAGCGGGAATATCCTTTTTCGTACAGATACG.

This clone was detected ten times or more. CDR3 region: CATGQQQETQYF. The sequenced CDR3 bases are TGTGCCACGGGACAGCAACAAGAGACC. This chain links TRBV5-4 with TRBJ2-5; the match to TRBD1 covers 7 bases. With the read ending 3 residues before the CDR3 end, the germline J gene is used to fill in that end. CDR1 and CDR2 (germline): SGHNT, YYREEE (reference sequence). Trimming cost V 9 bases and J 2 bases; bases outside gene matches: 4. The CDR3 sequence is 12 residues long.

This clone was found many times. The read terminates 3 residues before the CDR3 end, so the remaining end is supplied by the germline J gene. This sequence joins TRBV7-9 and TRBJ2-6; D call uncertain. Trimming removed 3 bases at V and 0 bases at J, with 6 bases between. The CDR3 is made up of 15 amino acids. Looked up from germline, CDR1 is SEHNR and CDR2 is FQNEAQ (reference sequence). The covered CDR3 bases are TGTGCCAGCAGCTTCCAGAGCTCTGGGGCCAACGTC. Encoded protein: CASSFQSSGANV. The full CDR3 reads CASSFQSSGANVLTF.